This is a list of T cell receptor beta chains from one sample in a study of OX40 agonist ivuxolimab in advanced cancers. Clones were read by immunoSEQ multiplex PCR, and TCRdb kept only the in-frame ones, dropping some. Of 65,000 to 85,000 clones listed, 89% are singletons. The sample was CD4+ or CD8+ T cells sorted from blood, taken in a trial of the OX40 agonist ivuxolimab. The receptor set was obtained from an adult with an advanced solid tumor such as melanoma, head and neck, liver or kidney cancer. The CDR3 runs from the conserved cysteine through the conserved F or W. The D gene is left open where the match is weak. Not every row has a clone size; where given, it reads once, few, many or a size class.

v_gene: TRBV14; j_gene: TRBJ2-4; d_gene: TRBD1; abundance: NA; CDR3nt: TGTGCCAGCAGCCAAGACTCGACAGGGGCCAAAAACATTCAGTACTTC; CDR3aa: CASSQDSTGAKNIQYF
v_gene: TRBV11-1; j_gene: TRBJ1-3; d_gene: NA; abundance: NA; CDR3nt: TGTGCCAGCAGCTTACTCCCCGCCGCCTCTGGAAACACCATATATTTT; CDR3aa: CASSLLPAASGNTIYF
v_gene: TRBV7-3; j_gene: TRBJ2-1; d_gene: TRBD2; abundance: NA; CDR3nt: TGTGCCAGCAGCTCCTACCATCCCGGGAGGGCGGGAGGTGAGCAGTTCTTC; CDR3aa: CASSSYHPGRAGGEQFF
v_gene: TRBV19; j_gene: TRBJ2-1; d_gene: NA; abundance: NA; CDR3nt: TGTGCCAGTAGTATCCGAGGTCTTGGCAATGAGCAGTTCTTC; CDR3aa: CASSIRGLGNEQFF
v_gene: TRBV19; j_gene: TRBJ1-5; d_gene: TRBD1; abundance: NA; CDR3nt: TGTGCCAGTCGGGGCACAGGGGGCGCGGGCAATCAGCCCCAGCATTTT; CDR3aa: CASRGTGGAGNQPQHF
v_gene: TRBV5-1; j_gene: TRBJ1-6; d_gene: TRBD1; abundance: few; CDR3nt: TGCGCCAGCAGCTTGGGACAGGGAAATTCACCCCTCCACTTT; CDR3aa: CASSLGQGNSPLHF
v_gene: TRBV29-1; j_gene: TRBJ2-7; d_gene: NA; abundance: NA; CDR3nt: TGCAGCGTTGGACAGTCCTCCTACGAGCAGTACTTC; CDR3aa: CSVGQSSYEQYF
v_gene: TRBV13; j_gene: TRBJ1-2; d_gene: NA; abundance: NA; CDR3nt: TGTGCCAGCAGCTTATACGCGGCCTGGGGCTACACCTTC; CDR3aa: CASSLYAAWGYTF
v_gene: TRBV28; j_gene: TRBJ2-1; d_gene: TRBD2; abundance: NA; CDR3nt: TGTGCCAGCAGTTTATACGGCGGGAGGGCCTACAATGAGCAGTTCTTC; CDR3aa: CASSLYGGRAYNEQFF
v_gene: TRBV6-1; j_gene: TRBJ2-7; d_gene: NA; abundance: NA; CDR3nt: TGTGCCAGCAGTGACTTCAGGAGTATCTACGAGCAGTACTTC; CDR3aa: CASSDFRSIYEQYF
v_gene: TRBV11-2; j_gene: TRBJ1-2; d_gene: TRBD1; abundance: NA; CDR3nt: TGTGCCAGCAGTCAGGACAGGGGGCCTTATGGCTACACCTTC; CDR3aa: CASSQDRGPYGYTF
v_gene: TRBV7-3; j_gene: TRBJ2-5; d_gene: NA; abundance: once; CDR3nt: TGTGCCAGCAGCTATGGACCCACCCGCGGGGAGACCCAGTACTTC; CDR3aa: CASSYGPTRGETQYF
v_gene: TRBV19; j_gene: TRBJ1-2; d_gene: NA; abundance: once; CDR3nt: TGTGCCAGCACTAGAGAGGGGCTGGGCTATGGCTACACCTTC; CDR3aa: CASTREGLGYGYTF
v_gene: TRBV25-1; j_gene: TRBJ2-2; d_gene: NA; abundance: NA; CDR3nt: TGTGCCAGCCGTTCTCTGGGATCGAACACCGGGGAGCTGTTTTTT; CDR3aa: CASRSLGSNTGELFF
v_gene: TRBV7-9; j_gene: TRBJ1-1; d_gene: TRBD1; abundance: NA; CDR3nt: TGTGCCAGCAGCTCGGTGACAGGGTACACAGCTTTCTTT; CDR3aa: CASSSVTGYTAFF
v_gene: TRBV27; j_gene: TRBJ1-1; d_gene: NA; abundance: NA; CDR3nt: TGTGCCAGCAGTTCCCGACCCGGGGCTGAAGCTTTCTTT; CDR3aa: CASSSRPGAEAFF
v_gene: TRBV18; j_gene: TRBJ2-7; d_gene: TRBD2; abundance: NA; CDR3nt: TGTGCCAGCTCACCTCCTAGCGGGAGAACCTACGAGCAGTACTTC; CDR3aa: CASSPPSGRTYEQYF
v_gene: TRBV30; j_gene: TRBJ2-6; d_gene: TRBD1; abundance: NA; CDR3nt: TGTGCCTGGAGTGTACCTAGGGTCCGGGACAGCCTCTCTGGGGCCAACGTCCTGACTTTC; CDR3aa: CAWSVPRVRDSLSGANVLTF
v_gene: TRBV7-3; j_gene: TRBJ2-3; d_gene: NA; abundance: NA; CDR3nt: TGTGCCAGCAGCTTGATGGTAGCTAGCACAGATACGCAGTATTTT; CDR3aa: CASSLMVASTDTQYF
v_gene: TRBV7-8; j_gene: TRBJ2-3; d_gene: NA; abundance: NA; CDR3nt: TGTGCCAGCAGCTTAGCGACGAGGGGCGGCACAGATACGCAGTATTTT; CDR3aa: CASSLATRGGTDTQYF
v_gene: TRBV7-2; j_gene: TRBJ2-5; d_gene: NA; abundance: few; CDR3nt: TGTGCCAGCAGCTTAGGGCTAGCGCAAGAGACCCAGTACTTC; CDR3aa: CASSLGLAQETQYF
v_gene: TRBV27; j_gene: TRBJ2-3; d_gene: TRBD1; abundance: NA; CDR3nt: TGTGCCAGCAGTACCCTACAGGGGACAGATACGCAGTATTTT; CDR3aa: CASSTLQGTDTQYF
v_gene: TRBV7-2; j_gene: TRBJ2-7; d_gene: TRBD1; abundance: NA; CDR3nt: TGTGCCAGCAGCTTAGGGGGACAGGGCGGCTACGAGCAGTACTTC; CDR3aa: CASSLGGQGGYEQYF
v_gene: TRBV27; j_gene: TRBJ2-7; d_gene: TRBD1; abundance: NA; CDR3nt: TGTGCCAGCAGTTTATCGACCGGACAGGGTCGAGACGAGCAGTACTTC; CDR3aa: CASSLSTGQGRDEQYF
v_gene: TRBV7-9; j_gene: TRBJ2-1; d_gene: TRBD2; abundance: NA; CDR3nt: TGTGCCAGCAGCTTAGACCCCGGGGGGGGTATGGATGAGCAGTTCTTC; CDR3aa: CASSLDPGGGMDEQFF
v_gene: TRBV10-3; j_gene: TRBJ2-7; d_gene: TRBD1; abundance: NA; CDR3nt: TGTGCCATCAGCAGGACAGGGGCCAGCTCCTACGAGCAGTACTTC; CDR3aa: CAISRTGASSYEQYF
v_gene: TRBV29-1; j_gene: TRBJ2-3; d_gene: NA; abundance: NA; CDR3nt: TGCAGCGCCGAAAGACAGACAGATACGCAGTATTTT; CDR3aa: CSAERQTDTQYF
v_gene: TRBV5-1; j_gene: TRBJ1-1; d_gene: NA; abundance: NA; CDR3nt: TGCGCCAGCAGCTTGGGAAGGACTGAAGCTTTCTTT; CDR3aa: CASSLGRTEAFF
v_gene: TRBV6-1; j_gene: TRBJ2-7; d_gene: NA; abundance: NA; CDR3nt: TGTGCCAGCTCGATTGGGTCCAGGCACGAGCAGTACTTC; CDR3aa: CASSIGSRHEQYF
v_gene: TRBV4-2; j_gene: TRBJ2-3; d_gene: TRBD2; abundance: NA; CDR3nt: TGTGCCAGCAGCCAACCCGGGGGACCCAGCGGGGTGGGAGGCACAGATACGCAGTATTTT; CDR3aa: CASSQPGGPSGVGGTDTQYF
v_gene: TRBV5-1; j_gene: TRBJ1-4; d_gene: TRBD1; abundance: NA; CDR3nt: TGCGCCAGCAGCTTCGGACAGGGGATAAGGAAAAAACTGTTTTTT; CDR3aa: CASSFGQGIRKKLFF
v_gene: TRBV5-4; j_gene: TRBJ2-3; d_gene: TRBD2; abundance: NA; CDR3nt: TGTGCCAGCAGCGGGCCTAGCGGAGGGAGCACAGATACGCAGTATTTT; CDR3aa: CASSGPSGGSTDTQYF
v_gene: TRBV11-2; j_gene: TRBJ2-7; d_gene: NA; abundance: NA; CDR3nt: TGTGCCAGCAGCACGCCATCATCGGGGGAGCAGTACTTC; CDR3aa: CASSTPSSGEQYF
v_gene: TRBV18; j_gene: TRBJ2-6; d_gene: NA; abundance: NA; CDR3nt: TGTGCCAGCTCACCGGACGTGGGTGGGGCCAACGTCCTGACTTTC; CDR3aa: CASSPDVGGANVLTF
v_gene: TRBV11-2; j_gene: TRBJ1-2; d_gene: NA; abundance: NA; CDR3nt: TGTGCCAGCAGCCTCTCGCATAACTATGGCTACACCTTC; CDR3aa: CASSLSHNYGYTF
v_gene: TRBV7-9; j_gene: TRBJ1-2; d_gene: NA; abundance: NA; CDR3nt: TGTGCCAGCAGCGAAACAGGGTTGGATGGCTACACCTTC; CDR3aa: CASSETGLDGYTF
v_gene: TRBV5-4; j_gene: TRBJ1-4; d_gene: NA; abundance: NA; CDR3nt: TGTGCCAGCAGCTTGGGGGGGTTTCGGGAAAAACTGTTTTTT; CDR3aa: CASSLGGFREKLFF
v_gene: TRBV5-1; j_gene: TRBJ2-6; d_gene: NA; abundance: NA; CDR3nt: TGCGCCAGCAGCAGGGACGGACTCTCTGGGGCCAACGTCCTGACTTTC; CDR3aa: CASSRDGLSGANVLTF
v_gene: TRBV5-1; j_gene: TRBJ1-2; d_gene: TRBD1; abundance: NA; CDR3nt: TGCGCCAGCAGCGGGACAGCTTCACCCAACTATGGCTACACCTTC; CDR3aa: CASSGTASPNYGYTF
v_gene: TRBV6-1; j_gene: TRBJ2-1; d_gene: NA; abundance: NA; CDR3nt: TGTGCCAGCAGTGAACGGACTCAGCGCAATGAGCAGTTCTTC; CDR3aa: CASSERTQRNEQFF
v_gene: TRBV6-5; j_gene: TRBJ1-6; d_gene: NA; abundance: NA; CDR3nt: TGTGCCAGCAGTTTATATGGGGATCGGAATTCACCCCTCCACTTT; CDR3aa: CASSLYGDRNSPLHF
v_gene: TRBV5-6; j_gene: TRBJ1-1; d_gene: TRBD1; abundance: NA; CDR3nt: TGTGCCAGCAGCGCCGGGACAGGGTTGGACACTGAAGCTTTCTTT; CDR3aa: CASSAGTGLDTEAFF
v_gene: TRBV14; j_gene: TRBJ2-2; d_gene: NA; abundance: NA; CDR3nt: TGTGCCAGCAGCCAAGTTGGGGCCAGGAACACCGGGGAGCTGTTTTTT; CDR3aa: CASSQVGARNTGELFF
v_gene: TRBV5-4; j_gene: TRBJ2-5; d_gene: NA; abundance: NA; CDR3nt: TGTGCCAGCAGCTTGGGGGCAGGACCCTCGTCCGAGACCCAGTACTTC; CDR3aa: CASSLGAGPSSETQYF
v_gene: TRBV9; j_gene: TRBJ1-1; d_gene: NA; abundance: NA; CDR3nt: TGTGCCAGCAGCAGGCTGAACACTGAAGCTTTCTTT; CDR3aa: CASSRLNTEAFF
v_gene: TRBV6-1; j_gene: TRBJ1-1; d_gene: NA; abundance: NA; CDR3nt: TGTGCCAGCAGTCCGTTTTTGAACACTGAAGCTTTCTTT; CDR3aa: CASSPFLNTEAFF
v_gene: TRBV6-6; j_gene: TRBJ2-1; d_gene: NA; abundance: NA; CDR3nt: TGTGCCAGCAGTTACTCGACAGGCTCCTACAATGAGCAGTTCTTC; CDR3aa: CASSYSTGSYNEQFF